These T cell receptor beta chains were read from a single sample in a study of CD8+ T cells in alopecia areata. Sequenced by immunoSEQ multiplex PCR; TCRdb stores in-frame clones only, minus some. Of some 110,000 clones detected, more than 30% appear once; the ten largest clones hold approximately 2.8%. The sample comprised CD4+ T cells sorted from blood. These receptors were taken from a human donor with alopecia areata. CDR3s include the opening cysteine and the closing phenylalanine or tryptophan. Each record gives: CDR3 DNA, CDR3 protein, D gene, clone size, V gene, J gene. The D gene is left open where the match is weak. Clone size is not always given. Where it is, it says once, few, many or a class for expanded clones.

TGCAGCGTTAAGATGGGTGGTACCTACGAGCAGTACTTC	CSVKMGGTYEQYF	.	.	TRBV29-1	TRBJ2-7
TGTGCCAGCTCACCGGGCGGGGGTATCCAAGAGACCCAGTACTTC	CASSPGGGIQETQYF	TRBD2	few	TRBV18	TRBJ2-5
TGTGCCAGCAGCGTGGGATTCTCGAACACCGGGGAGCTGTTTTTT	CASSVGFSNTGELFF	.	.	TRBV9	TRBJ2-2
TGTGCCTGGAGTGAGGCTAGCGGAACCCCGAATACGCAGTATTTT	CAWSEASGTPNTQYF	TRBD2	.	TRBV30	TRBJ2-3
TGTGCCAGCCGGGGGTCGGTATATGAAAAACTGTTTTTT	CASRGSVYEKLFF	.	few	TRBV28	TRBJ1-4
TGTGCCAGCAGCACTTACAGGGTCCCCTTTGGACAGCCCCAGCATTTT	CASSTYRVPFGQPQHF	.	.	TRBV7-8	TRBJ1-5
TGTGCCAGCAGCCACGGGGAGGGCCTGTACACAGATACGCAGTATTTT	CASSHGEGLYTDTQYF	TRBD2	.	TRBV4-2	TRBJ2-3
TGCAGCGTTGAAGGGCTAGTCCAAAGACACAATGAGCAGTTCTTC	CSVEGLVQRHNEQFF	.	few	TRBV29-1	TRBJ2-1
TGTGCCAGCAGTGAGTGGACAGCGAACTATGGCTACACCTTC	CASSEWTANYGYTF	.	.	TRBV2	TRBJ1-2
TGCAGCGTTGGATGGGGAAACACCATATATTTT	CSVGWGNTIYF	.	.	TRBV29-1	TRBJ1-3
TGTGCCAGCAGTTACACCCGGGGAGGCTACGAGCAGTACTTC	CASSYTRGGYEQYF	.	few	TRBV6-5	TRBJ2-7
TGTGCCAGCAGCGTTAATCAGGGATACACTGAAGCTTTCTTT	CASSVNQGYTEAFF	.	few	TRBV7-2	TRBJ1-1
TGTGCCTGGAGTGTACTCGAGACTTACTCCTACAATGAGCAGTTCTTC	CAWSVLETYSYNEQFF	.	.	TRBV30	TRBJ2-1
TGCAGCGTTGAAGATCACAACACTGAAGCTTTCTTT	CSVEDHNTEAFF	.	.	TRBV29-1	TRBJ1-1
TGTGCCAGCAGTTACCTGCCTCAGCCCAGCTCCTACGAGCAGTACTTC	CASSYLPQPSSYEQYF	.	.	TRBV2	TRBJ2-7
TGTGCCAGCAGCGACGCTAGCGGGGGGGACATTCAGTACTTC	CASSDASGGDIQYF	TRBD2	.	TRBV7-2	TRBJ2-4
TGCAGCGTTGGGCGGGACGGCTATGGCTACACCTTC	CSVGRDGYGYTF	.	.	TRBV29-1	TRBJ1-2
TGTGCCTGGAGTGTACTTGGGCCGCCGTTTAGGTCCTACAATGAGCAGTTCTTC	CAWSVLGPPFRSYNEQFF	.	.	TRBV30	TRBJ2-1
TGTGCCTGGAGGTCTAGCGGAGCCGAGCAGTTCTTC	CAWRSSGAEQFF	TRBD2	.	TRBV30	TRBJ2-1
TGTGCCAGTAGTATGGAGCCCGGGTCCTCAACTGGGACTGAAGCTTTCTTT	CASSMEPGSSTGTEAFF	.	few	TRBV19	TRBJ1-1
TGTGCCAGCAGTTCCATCGCGGCGAGCTCCTACGAGCAGTACTTC	CASSSIAASSYEQYF	.	few	TRBV28	TRBJ2-7
TGCAGCGTGACGGGGGCGGGACAGCTCTATGGCTACACCTTC	CSVTGAGQLYGYTF	TRBD1	few	TRBV29-1	TRBJ1-2
TGTGCCAGCACGTCCGCCGGCAATGAGCAGTTCTTC	CASTSAGNEQFF	.	.	TRBV9	TRBJ2-1
TGTGCCAGCAGTTTGCAGGGGATATGGGGCTACACCTTC	CASSLQGIWGYTF	.	few	TRBV28	TRBJ1-2
TGTGCCAGCAGCTTCACAGAATATGAGCAGTTCTTC	CASSFTEYEQFF	.	.	TRBV13	TRBJ2-1
TGTGCCAGCAGCTTAGATAGCGGACAGCTTTCCTACGAGCAGTACTTC	CASSLDSGQLSYEQYF	.	once	TRBV13	TRBJ2-7
TGCAGCGTTGATCGTAGGGTGGACTATGGCTACACCTTC	CSVDRRVDYGYTF	.	few	TRBV29-1	TRBJ1-2
TGCGCCAGCAGCTTGGTCCAGCTATACCAAGAGACCCAGTACTTC	CASSLVQLYQETQYF	.	.	TRBV5-1	TRBJ2-5
TGCGCCAGCAGCTTGGAGGCCCGCTCCGAGCAGTACTTC	CASSLEARSEQYF	.	.	TRBV5-1	TRBJ2-7
TGTGCCAGCAGCCTGAGGAGTCTAGCGGGAGCCTACGAGCAGTACTTC	CASSLRSLAGAYEQYF	TRBD2	.	TRBV7-2	TRBJ2-7
TGTGCCAGCTCGCCGGGACAGGGGAATGAAAAACTGTTTTTT	CASSPGQGNEKLFF	TRBD1	few	TRBV18	TRBJ1-4
TGCAGCGTTAGCGGGAGGGTCACAGATACGCAGTATTTT	CSVSGRVTDTQYF	TRBD2	few	TRBV29-1	TRBJ2-3
TGCGCCAGCAGCTTGATTGAGGGAAAGGGCTACGAGCAGTACTTC	CASSLIEGKGYEQYF	.	.	TRBV5-1	TRBJ2-7
TGTGCCAGCAGCTTAATCCGAGCGGCCGGGGAGCTGTTTTTT	CASSLIRAAGELFF	.	few	TRBV7-9	TRBJ2-2
TGTGCCAGTAGTTCCTGGGGACTAGCGGTAAACCAAGAGACCCAGTACTTC	CASSSWGLAVNQETQYF	TRBD2	few	TRBV19	TRBJ2-5
TGTGCCAGCAGCTTAATCACTGATACGCAGTATTTT	CASSLITDTQYF	.	few	TRBV7-2	TRBJ2-3
TGCAGCGTGAAGGACAGGGAAACTAATGAAAAACTGTTTTTT	CSVKDRETNEKLFF	TRBD1	few	TRBV29-1	TRBJ1-4
TGCGCCAGCAGCTCGTCAACAGGGGATGCTTTCTTT	CASSSSTGDAFF	TRBD1	.	TRBV5-1	TRBJ1-1
TGTGCCAGCAGTTTATCGAGGGACGGACCACAGGGCTATGGCTACACCTTC	CASSLSRDGPQGYGYTF	.	.	TRBV27	TRBJ1-2
TGTGCCAGCAGCCAACAGGTCGCTAGCTATGGCTACACCTTC	CASSQQVASYGYTF	.	few	TRBV7-8	TRBJ1-2
TGTGCTAGTGGTTTGGTCACCCAAGGGGGGTACACCGGGGAGCTGTTTTTT	CASGLVTQGGYTGELFF	.	.	TRBV12-5	TRBJ2-2
TGCAGCGCCAATAGGAGACAGGGGGCGACCTACAATGAGCAGTTCTTC	CSANRRQGATYNEQFF	TRBD1	.	TRBV29-1	TRBJ2-1
TGTGCCAGCAGCCCCACGGGCGGTTTTGGGAATGAGCAGTTCTTC	CASSPTGGFGNEQFF	.	few	TRBV7-2	TRBJ2-1
TGTGCCAGCAGCTCTGTCCAGCAGTTCTTC	CASSSVQQFF	.	.	TRBV7-2	TRBJ2-1